In its sample, the clone carrying this T cell receptor (beta chain) was seen once. The antigen is unknown. Reverse transcription of all isolated RNA meant that expressed TCRB transcripts were sequenced. Produced via immunoSEQ multiplex PCR; TCRdb's table is partial and in-frame only. This sample has roughly 500,000 clones, with 10% to 12% found just once. This entry is derived from a study of beta chain features in type 1 diabetes. General study results and limits: PCR may have favored shorter templates equally in patients and controls. Junctions at VDJ sites from type 1 diabetes patients had fewer insertions and more deletions. Researchers reported that naive, central memory and Treg TCRB repertoires appeared more similar in patients than in healthy donors.

The CDR3 loop spans 15 amino acids. J was trimmed by 3 bases and V by 4 bases; bases with no gene match: 6. Germline V lookup: CDR1 LGHNA, CDR2 YSLEER. The rearrangement uses TRBV4-3 and TRBJ1-2, with 9 bases identical to TRBD1. The sequence was collected from a woman under 30 in good health. The sample consisted of naive CD4+ T cells from blood. The DNA for the CDR3 is TGCGCCAGCAGCCGCACCGGGACAGGGTACTATGGCTACACCTTC. Its translation is CASSRTGTGYYGYTF.